Listed below are T cell receptor beta chains from one sample, sequenced in a study of T cells after yellow fever vaccination. TCRdb recomputed calls from the 5' RACE reads with MiXCR, one row per CDR3 protein. The sample includes around 600,000 distinct CDR3 sequences, 10% to 15% of them seen just once. The specimen was PBMCs, collected on the day of the yellow fever booster vaccination. All receptors come from a man aged 25-45 years who received the YFV17D yellow fever vaccine. Each CDR3 is given with its conserved first and last residue. Fields, in order: clone size, J gene, D gene, V gene, CDR3 DNA, CDR3 protein. The D gene is left open where the match is weak. Size values are once, few and many counts, or a class for expanded clones, and some rows have none.

once,TRBJ2-2,TRBD1,TRBV19,TGTGCCAGTAGTATAGATGACAGGGCGAACACCGGGGAGCTGTTTTTT,CASSIDDRANTGELFF
-,TRBJ2-7,-,TRBV6-1,TGTGCCAGTCAGGAGACAGGCTCCTACGAGCAGTACTTC,CASQETGSYEQYF
-,TRBJ2-7,TRBD1,TRBV29-1,TGCAGCGTTGAATGGGACAGGTCCTACGAGCAGTACTTC,CSVEWDRSYEQYF
few,TRBJ1-4,TRBD1,TRBV11-2,TGTGCCAGCAGCTTTAGCGTTCGGGACAGGGGTGAAAAACTGTTTTTT,CASSFSVRDRGEKLFF
few,TRBJ2-7,-,TRBV9,TGTGCCAGCAGCGTAGGGGGGCTAGGCTCCTACGAGCAGTACTTC,CASSVGGLGSYEQYF
few,TRBJ1-2,-,TRBV6-5,TGTGCCAGCATCCCGGGGGGGGGCGCGTATGGCTACACCTTC,CASIPGGGAYGYTF
few,TRBJ2-1,-,TRBV5-1,TGCGCCAGCAGCTTGGCCTTGATCTCCTACAATGAGCAGTTCTTC,CASSLALISYNEQFF
few,TRBJ2-3,TRBD2,TRBV2,TGTGCCAGCAGTTCTAGCGGGAGGGCCCGGTTGACAGATACGCAGTATTTT,CASSSSGRARLTDTQYF
many,TRBJ2-5,-,TRBV10-3,TGTGCCATCAGTGATGGAGAGGAGACCCAGTACTTC,CAISDGEETQYF
many,TRBJ2-5,-,TRBV18,TGTGCCAGCTCACCGCAAATGAAATGGGGGAGAGAGACCCAGTACTTC,CASSPQMKWGRETQYF
many,TRBJ2-3,-,TRBV9,TGTGCCAGCAGCGAAGGGGGAGGGGCAGATACGCAGTATTTT,CASSEGGGADTQYF
few,TRBJ1-4,-,TRBV12-3/TRBV12-4,TGTGCCAGCAGTCCTACAGACGAGGAAAAACTGTTTTTT,CASSPTDEEKLFF
few,TRBJ2-1,-,TRBV5-1,TGCGCCAGCAGCTTAGATGAAGGCGGGAAGAATGAGCAGTTCTTC,CASSLDEGGKNEQFF
few,TRBJ2-7,-,TRBV21-1,TGTGCCAGCAGCAATTTGGCGGGAGTCCCCTACGAGCAGTACTTC,CASSNLAGVPYEQYF
-,TRBJ2-5,TRBD2,TRBV20-1,TGCAGTGCTAGGGAACTAGCGGGAGAAGAGACCCAGTACTTC,CSARELAGEETQYF
few,TRBJ1-1,-,TRBV7-2,TGTGCCAGCAGCTTAGCGGGACAATACACTGAAGCTTTCTTT,CASSLAGQYTEAFF
-,TRBJ2-1,-,TRBV19,TGTCCCAGTAGTGCCAGGGTTGGTGAGCAGTTCTTC,CPSSARVGEQFF
-,TRBJ2-4,-,TRBV10-3,TGTGCCATCATGGGGGCGGCCAAAAACATTCAGTACTTC,CAIMGAAKNIQYF
-,TRBJ2-3,TRBD2,TRBV10-1,TGCGCCAGCAGTGAGGGTAATAGCGGGAGAACCGATACGCAGTATTTT,CASSEGNSGRTDTQYF
few,TRBJ2-3,-,TRBV5-4,TGTGCCAGCAGCTTATTGGTCGGTCTTGCCACAGATACGCAGTATTTT,CASSLLVGLATDTQYF